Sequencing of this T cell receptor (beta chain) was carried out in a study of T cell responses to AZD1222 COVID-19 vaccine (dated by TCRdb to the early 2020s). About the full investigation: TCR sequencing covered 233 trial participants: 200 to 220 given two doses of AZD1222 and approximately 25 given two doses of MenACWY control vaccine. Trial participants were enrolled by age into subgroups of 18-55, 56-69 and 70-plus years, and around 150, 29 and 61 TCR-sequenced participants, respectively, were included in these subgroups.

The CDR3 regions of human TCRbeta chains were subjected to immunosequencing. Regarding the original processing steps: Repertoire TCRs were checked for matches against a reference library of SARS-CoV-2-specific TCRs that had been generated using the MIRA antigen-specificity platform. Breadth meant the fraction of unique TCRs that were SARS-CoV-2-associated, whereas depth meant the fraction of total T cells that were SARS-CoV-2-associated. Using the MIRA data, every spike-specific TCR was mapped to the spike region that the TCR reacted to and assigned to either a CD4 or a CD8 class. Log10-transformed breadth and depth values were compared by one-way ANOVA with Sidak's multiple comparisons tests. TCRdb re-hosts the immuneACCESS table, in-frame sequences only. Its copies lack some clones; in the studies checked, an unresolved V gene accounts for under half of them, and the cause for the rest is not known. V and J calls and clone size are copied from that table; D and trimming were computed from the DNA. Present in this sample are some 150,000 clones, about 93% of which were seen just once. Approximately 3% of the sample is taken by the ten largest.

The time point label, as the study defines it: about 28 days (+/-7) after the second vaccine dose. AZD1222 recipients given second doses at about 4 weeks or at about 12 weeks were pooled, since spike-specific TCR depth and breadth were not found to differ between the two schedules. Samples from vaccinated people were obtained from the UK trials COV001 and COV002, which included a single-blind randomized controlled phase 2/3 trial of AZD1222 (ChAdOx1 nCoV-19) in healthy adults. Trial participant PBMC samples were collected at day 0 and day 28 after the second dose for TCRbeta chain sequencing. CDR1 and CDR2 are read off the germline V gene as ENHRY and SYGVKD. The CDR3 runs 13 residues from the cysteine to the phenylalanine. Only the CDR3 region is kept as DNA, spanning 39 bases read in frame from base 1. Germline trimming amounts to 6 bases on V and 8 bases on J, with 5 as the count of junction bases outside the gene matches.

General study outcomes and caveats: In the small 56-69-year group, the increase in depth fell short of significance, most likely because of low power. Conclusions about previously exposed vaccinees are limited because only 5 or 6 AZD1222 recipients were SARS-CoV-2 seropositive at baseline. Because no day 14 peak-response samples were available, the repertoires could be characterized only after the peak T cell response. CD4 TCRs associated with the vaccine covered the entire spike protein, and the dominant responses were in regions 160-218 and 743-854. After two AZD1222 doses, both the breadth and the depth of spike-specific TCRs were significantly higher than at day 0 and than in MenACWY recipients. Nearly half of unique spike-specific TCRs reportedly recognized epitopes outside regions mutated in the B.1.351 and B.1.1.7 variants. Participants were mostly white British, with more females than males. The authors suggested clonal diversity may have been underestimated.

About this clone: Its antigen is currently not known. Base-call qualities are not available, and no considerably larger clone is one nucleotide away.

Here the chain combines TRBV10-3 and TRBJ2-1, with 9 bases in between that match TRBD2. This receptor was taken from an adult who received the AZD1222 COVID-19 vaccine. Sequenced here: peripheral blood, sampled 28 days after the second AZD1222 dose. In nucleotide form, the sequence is TGTGCCATCAGCGGCGGGAGGGTGGATGAGCAGTTCTTC. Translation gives CAISGGRVDEQFF.